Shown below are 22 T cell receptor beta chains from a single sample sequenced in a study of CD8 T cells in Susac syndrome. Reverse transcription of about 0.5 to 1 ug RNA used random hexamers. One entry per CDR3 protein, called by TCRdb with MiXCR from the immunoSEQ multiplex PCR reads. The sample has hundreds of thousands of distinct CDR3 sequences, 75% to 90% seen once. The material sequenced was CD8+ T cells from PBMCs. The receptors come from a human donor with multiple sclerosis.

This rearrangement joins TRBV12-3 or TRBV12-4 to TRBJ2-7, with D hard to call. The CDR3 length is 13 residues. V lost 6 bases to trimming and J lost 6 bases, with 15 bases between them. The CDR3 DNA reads TGTGCCAGCAGCCGAATAGACAACGGCGAGCAGTACTTC. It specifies CASSRIDNGEQYF.

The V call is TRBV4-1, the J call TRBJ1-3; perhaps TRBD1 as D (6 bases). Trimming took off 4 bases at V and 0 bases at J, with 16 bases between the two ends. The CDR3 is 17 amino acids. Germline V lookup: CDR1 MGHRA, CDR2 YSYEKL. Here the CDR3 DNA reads TGCGCCAGCAGCCCGCACGGTCCAGGGGACTCTGGAAACACCATATATTTT. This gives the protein CASSPHGPGDSGNTIYF.

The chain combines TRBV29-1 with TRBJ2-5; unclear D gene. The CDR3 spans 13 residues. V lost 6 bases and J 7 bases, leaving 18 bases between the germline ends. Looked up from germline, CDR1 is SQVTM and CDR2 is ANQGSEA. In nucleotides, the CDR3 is TGCAGCGTCGATGTGGGGTCTCCGGGGACCCAGTACTTC. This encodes CSVDVGSPGTQYF.

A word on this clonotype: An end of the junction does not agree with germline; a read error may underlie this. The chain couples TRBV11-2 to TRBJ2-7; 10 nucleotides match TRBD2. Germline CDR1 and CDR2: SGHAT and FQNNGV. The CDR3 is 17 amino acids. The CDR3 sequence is CASSIEGSSGRLYEQYF. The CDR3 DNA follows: TGTGCCAGCAGCATAGAGGGGTCTAGCGGGAGACTCTACGAGCAGTACTTC.

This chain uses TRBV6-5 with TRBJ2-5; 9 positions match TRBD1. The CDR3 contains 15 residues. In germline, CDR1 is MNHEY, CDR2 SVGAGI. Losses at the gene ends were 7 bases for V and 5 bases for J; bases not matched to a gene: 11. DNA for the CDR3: TGTGCCAGCAAAAACCGGGACAGGGTGCTGGAGACCCAGTACTTC. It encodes CASKNRDRVLETQYF.

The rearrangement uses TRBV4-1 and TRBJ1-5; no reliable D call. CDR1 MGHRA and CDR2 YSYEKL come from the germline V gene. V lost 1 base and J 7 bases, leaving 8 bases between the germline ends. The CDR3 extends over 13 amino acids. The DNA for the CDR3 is TGCGCCAGCAGCCAAGGAGGTGAGCAGCCCCAGCATTTT. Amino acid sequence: CASSQGGEQPQHF.

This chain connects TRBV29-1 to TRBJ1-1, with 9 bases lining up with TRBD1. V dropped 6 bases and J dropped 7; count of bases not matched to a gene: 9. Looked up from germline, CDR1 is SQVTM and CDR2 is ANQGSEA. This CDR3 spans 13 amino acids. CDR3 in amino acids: CSVGGGQGFEAFF. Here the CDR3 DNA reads TGCAGCGTGGGGGGAGGACAGGGGTTTGAAGCTTTCTTT.

The CDR3 spells CASSDRPGAYNEQFF. Written as DNA, the CDR3 is TGTGCCAGCAGTGACAGGCCAGGGGCTTACAATGAGCAGTTCTTC. The chain couples TRBV6-5 to TRBJ2-1, with D possibly being TRBD1 (6 bases). V lost 5 bases to trimming and J lost 4 bases, with 15 bases between them. This CDR3 is 15 amino acids long. The germline gives CDR1 MNHEY, CDR2 SVGAGI.

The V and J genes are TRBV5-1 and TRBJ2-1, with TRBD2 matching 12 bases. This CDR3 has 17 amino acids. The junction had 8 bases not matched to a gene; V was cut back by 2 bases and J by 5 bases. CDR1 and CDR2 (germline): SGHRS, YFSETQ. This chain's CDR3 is CASSLGTSGPPNNEQFF. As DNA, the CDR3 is TGCGCCAGCAGCTTAGGGACTAGCGGGCCCCCAAACAATGAGCAGTTCTTC.

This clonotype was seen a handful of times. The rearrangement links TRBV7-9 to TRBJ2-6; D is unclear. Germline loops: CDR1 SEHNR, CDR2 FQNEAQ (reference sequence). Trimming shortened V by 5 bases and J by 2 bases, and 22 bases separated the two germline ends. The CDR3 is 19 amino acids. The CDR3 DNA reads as TGTGCCAGCAGCGACTTGACCGCCCCGAGTCCGCCTGGGGCCAACGTCCTGACTTTC. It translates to CASSDLTAPSPPGANVLTF.

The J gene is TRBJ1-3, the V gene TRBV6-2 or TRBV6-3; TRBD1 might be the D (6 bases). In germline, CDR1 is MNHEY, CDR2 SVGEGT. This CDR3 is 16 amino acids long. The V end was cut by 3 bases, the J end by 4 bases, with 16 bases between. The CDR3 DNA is TGTGCCAGCAGTTATTTCCAGGGGCCGCCCGGAAACACCATATATTTT. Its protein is CASSYFQGPPGNTIYF.

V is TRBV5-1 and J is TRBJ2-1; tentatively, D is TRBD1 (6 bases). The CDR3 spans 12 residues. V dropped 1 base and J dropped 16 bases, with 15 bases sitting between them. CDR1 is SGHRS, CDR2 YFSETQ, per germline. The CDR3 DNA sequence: TGCGCCAGCAGCTTGAGCCAGGGGTGGTTTTTCTTC. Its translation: CASSLSQGWFFF.

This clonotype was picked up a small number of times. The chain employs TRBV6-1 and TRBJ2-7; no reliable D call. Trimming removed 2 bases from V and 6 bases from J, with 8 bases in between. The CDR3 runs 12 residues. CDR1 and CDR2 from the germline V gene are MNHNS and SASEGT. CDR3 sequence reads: CASSELGLEQYF. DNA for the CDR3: TGTGCCAGCAGTGAATTAGGCCTCGAGCAGTACTTC.

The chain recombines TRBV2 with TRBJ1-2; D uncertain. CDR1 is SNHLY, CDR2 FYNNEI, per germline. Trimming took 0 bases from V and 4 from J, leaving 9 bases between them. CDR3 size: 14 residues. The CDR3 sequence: CASSEASTPYGYTF. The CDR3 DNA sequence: TGTGCCAGCAGTGAAGCTTCCACTCCCTATGGCTACACCTTC.

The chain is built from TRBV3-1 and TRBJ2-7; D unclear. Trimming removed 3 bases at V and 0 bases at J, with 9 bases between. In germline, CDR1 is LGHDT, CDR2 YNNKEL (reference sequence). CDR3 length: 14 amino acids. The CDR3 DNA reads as TGTGCCAGCAGCCATCAAACTTTCTCCTACGAGCAGTACTTC. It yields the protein CASSHQTFSYEQYF.

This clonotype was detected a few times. The CDR3 nucleotides read TGTGCCAGCAGTGAAGCCGGGACGAGTGCGAACACCGGGGAGCTGTTTTTT. Protein sequence: CASSEAGTSANTGELFF. The genes are TRBV2 and TRBJ2-2, with D perhaps assigned TRBD1 or TRBD2 (5 bases each). V dropped 0 bases and J dropped 0 bases, with 11 bases sitting between them. Per the germline V gene, CDR1 is SNHLY and CDR2 is FYNNEI. The CDR3 has 17 residues.

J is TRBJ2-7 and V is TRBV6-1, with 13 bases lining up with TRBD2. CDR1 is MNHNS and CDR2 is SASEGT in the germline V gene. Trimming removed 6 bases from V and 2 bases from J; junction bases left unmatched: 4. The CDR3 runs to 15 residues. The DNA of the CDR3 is TGTGCCAGCAGACAAGGGACTAGCGGGACCTACGAGCAGTACTTC. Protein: CASRQGTSGTYEQYF.

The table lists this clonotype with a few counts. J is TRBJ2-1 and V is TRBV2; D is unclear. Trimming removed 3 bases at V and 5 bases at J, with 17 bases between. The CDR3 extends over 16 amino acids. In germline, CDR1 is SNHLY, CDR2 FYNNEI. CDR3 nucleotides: TGTGCCAGCAGTGATGACCACTCCTCTAACGACAATGAGCAGTTCTTC. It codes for CASSDDHSSNDNEQFF.

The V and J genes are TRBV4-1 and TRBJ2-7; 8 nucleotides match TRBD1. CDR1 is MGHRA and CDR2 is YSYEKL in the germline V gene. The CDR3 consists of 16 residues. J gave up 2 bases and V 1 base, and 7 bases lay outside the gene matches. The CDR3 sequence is CASSQATGALTYEQYF. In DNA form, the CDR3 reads TGCGCCAGCAGCCAAGCGACAGGGGCCCTAACCTACGAGCAGTACTTC.

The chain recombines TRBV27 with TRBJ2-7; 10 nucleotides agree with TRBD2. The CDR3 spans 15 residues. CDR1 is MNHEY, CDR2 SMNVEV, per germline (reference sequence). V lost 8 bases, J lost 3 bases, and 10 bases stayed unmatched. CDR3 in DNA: TGTGCCAGCGGGAGAGCGGGGGGGCCAGTCTACGAGCAGTACTTC. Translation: CASGRAGGPVYEQYF.

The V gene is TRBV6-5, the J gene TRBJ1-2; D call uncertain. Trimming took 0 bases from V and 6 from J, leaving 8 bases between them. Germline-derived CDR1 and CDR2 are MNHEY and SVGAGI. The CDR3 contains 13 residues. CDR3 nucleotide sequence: TGTGCCAGCAGTTACTCACTATATGATGGCTACACCTTC. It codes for CASSYSLYDGYTF.

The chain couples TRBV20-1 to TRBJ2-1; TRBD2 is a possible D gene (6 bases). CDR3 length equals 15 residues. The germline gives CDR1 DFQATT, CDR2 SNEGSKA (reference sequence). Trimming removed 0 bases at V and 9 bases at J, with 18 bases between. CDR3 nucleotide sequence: TGCAGTGCTAGAGATATAGCGGAATCCCAGAGTGAGCAGTTCTTC. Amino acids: CSARDIAESQSEQFF.